This entry is about one T cell receptor (beta chain). Original analysis: Amplification of reference gene primers was used by the study to estimate nucleated cell counts. Using immunoSEQ multiplex PCR, the repertoire was profiled, and TCRdb retains in-frame clones only, with some absent. D and trimming were read from the DNA, whereas the V and J calls and clone size are those reported in that table. This sample has some 240,000 clones; 65% to 85% occur once, and the top ten carry about 13%. The data were taken from a study of blood T cell repertoires in COVID-19. Study overall: The cDNA or gDNA used as material had been derived from T cells, B-cell-depleted T cells, or PBMCs.

The TCR originated in a human donor in a cohort sampled during active COVID-19. The sample consisted of peripheral blood.

Here the CDR3 reads CASSLPGEGYGYTF. Written as DNA, the CDR3 is TGCGCCAGCAGCTTACCAGGGGAGGGCTATGGCTACACCTTC. This chain uses TRBV5-1 with TRBJ1-2, with a tentative D call TRBD1 (6 bases). CDR1 is SGHRS and CDR2 is YFSETQ in the germline V gene. V lost 2 bases and J lost 4, with 12 bases in between. The CDR3 is 14 residues long.